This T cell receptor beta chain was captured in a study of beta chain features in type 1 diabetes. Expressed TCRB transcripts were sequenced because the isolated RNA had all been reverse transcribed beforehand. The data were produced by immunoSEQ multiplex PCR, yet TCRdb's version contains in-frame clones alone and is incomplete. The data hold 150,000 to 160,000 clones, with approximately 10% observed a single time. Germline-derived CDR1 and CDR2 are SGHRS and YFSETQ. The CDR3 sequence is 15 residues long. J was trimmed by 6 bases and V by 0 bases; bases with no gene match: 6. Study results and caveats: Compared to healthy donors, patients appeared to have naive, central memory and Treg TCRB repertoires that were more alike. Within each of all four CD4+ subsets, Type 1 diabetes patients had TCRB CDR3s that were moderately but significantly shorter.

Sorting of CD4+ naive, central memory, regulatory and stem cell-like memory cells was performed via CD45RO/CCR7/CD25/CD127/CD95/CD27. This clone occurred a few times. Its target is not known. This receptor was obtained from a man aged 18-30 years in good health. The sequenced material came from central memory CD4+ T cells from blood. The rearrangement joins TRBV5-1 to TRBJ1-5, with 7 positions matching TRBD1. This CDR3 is CASSLGDREGQPQHF. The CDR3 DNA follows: TGCGCCAGCAGCTTGGGAGACAGGGAAGGTCAGCCCCAGCATTTT.